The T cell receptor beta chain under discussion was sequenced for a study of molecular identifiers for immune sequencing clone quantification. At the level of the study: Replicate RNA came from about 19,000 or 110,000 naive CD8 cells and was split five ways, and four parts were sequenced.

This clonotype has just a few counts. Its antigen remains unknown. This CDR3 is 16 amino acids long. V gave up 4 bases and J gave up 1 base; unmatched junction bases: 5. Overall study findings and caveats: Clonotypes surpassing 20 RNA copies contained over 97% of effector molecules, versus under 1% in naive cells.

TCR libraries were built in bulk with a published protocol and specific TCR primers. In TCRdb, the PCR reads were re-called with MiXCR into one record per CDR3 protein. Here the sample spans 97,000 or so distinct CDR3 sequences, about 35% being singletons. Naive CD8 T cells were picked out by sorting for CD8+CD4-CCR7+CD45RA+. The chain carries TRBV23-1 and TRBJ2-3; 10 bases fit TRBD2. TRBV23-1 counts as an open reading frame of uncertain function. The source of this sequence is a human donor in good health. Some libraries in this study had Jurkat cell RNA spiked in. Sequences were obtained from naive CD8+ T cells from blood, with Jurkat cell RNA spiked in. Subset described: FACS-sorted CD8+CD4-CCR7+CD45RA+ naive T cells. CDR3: CASSLRTSGRTDTQYF. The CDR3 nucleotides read TGCGCCAGCAGTCTCCGGACTAGCGGACGCACAGATACGCAGTATTTT.